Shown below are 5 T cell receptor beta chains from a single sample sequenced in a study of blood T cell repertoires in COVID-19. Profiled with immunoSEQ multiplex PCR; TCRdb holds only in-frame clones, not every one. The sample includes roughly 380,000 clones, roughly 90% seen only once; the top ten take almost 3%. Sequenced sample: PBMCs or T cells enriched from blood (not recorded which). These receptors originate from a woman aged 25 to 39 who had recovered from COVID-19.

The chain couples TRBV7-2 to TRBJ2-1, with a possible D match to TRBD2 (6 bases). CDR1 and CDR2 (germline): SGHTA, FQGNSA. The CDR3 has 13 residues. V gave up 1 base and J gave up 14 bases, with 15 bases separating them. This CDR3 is CASSLVEGGSEFF. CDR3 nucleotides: TGTGCCAGCAGCTTAGTGGAGGGTGGGTCCGAGTTCTTC.

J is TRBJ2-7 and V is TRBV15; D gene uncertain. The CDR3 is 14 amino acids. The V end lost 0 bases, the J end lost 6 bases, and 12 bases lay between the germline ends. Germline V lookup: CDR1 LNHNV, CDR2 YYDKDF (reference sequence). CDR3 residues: CATSRDLSRGEQYF. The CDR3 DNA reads TGTGCCACCAGCAGAGATCTTAGCAGAGGCGAGCAGTACTTC.

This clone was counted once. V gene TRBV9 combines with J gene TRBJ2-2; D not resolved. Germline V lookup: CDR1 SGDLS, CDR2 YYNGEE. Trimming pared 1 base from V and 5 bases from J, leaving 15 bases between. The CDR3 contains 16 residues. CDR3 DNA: TGTGCCAGCAGCGTACGGAGCGCCCCGAGGACCGGGGAGCTGTTTTTT. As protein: CASSVRSAPRTGELFF. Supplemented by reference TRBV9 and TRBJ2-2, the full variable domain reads DSGVTQTPKHLITATGQRVTLRCSPRSGDLSVYWYQQSLDQGLQFLIQYYNGEERAKGNILERFSAQQFPDLHSELNLSSLELGDSALYFCASSVRSAPRTGELFFGEGSRLTVL.

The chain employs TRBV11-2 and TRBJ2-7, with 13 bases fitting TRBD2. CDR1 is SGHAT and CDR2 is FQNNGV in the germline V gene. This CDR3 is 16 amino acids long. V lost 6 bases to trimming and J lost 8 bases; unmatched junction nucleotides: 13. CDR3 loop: CASRDPTSGRARKQYF. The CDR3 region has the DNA TGTGCCAGCAGGGACCCAACTAGCGGGAGGGCCAGGAAGCAGTACTTC. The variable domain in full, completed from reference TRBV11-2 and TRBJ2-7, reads EAGVAQSPRYKIIEKRQSVAFWCNPISGHATLYWYQQILGQGPKLLIQFQNNGVVDDSQLPKDRFSAERLKGVDSTLKIQPAKLEDSAVYLCASRDPTSGRARKQYFGPGTRLTVT.

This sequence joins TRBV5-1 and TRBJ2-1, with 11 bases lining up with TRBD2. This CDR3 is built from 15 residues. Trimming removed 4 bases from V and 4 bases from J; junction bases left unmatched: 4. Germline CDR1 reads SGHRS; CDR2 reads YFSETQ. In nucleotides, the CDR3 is TGCGCCAGCAGCATACTAGCGGGGGATTACAATGAGCAGTTCTTC. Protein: CASSILAGDYNEQFF. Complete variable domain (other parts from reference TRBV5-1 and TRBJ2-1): KAGVTQTPRYLIKTRGQQVTLSCSPISGHRSVSWYQQTPGQGLQFLFEYFSETQRNKGNFPGRFSGRQFSNSRSEMNVSTLELGDSALYLCASSILAGDYNEQFFGPGTRLTVL.